This T cell receptor (beta chain) was captured by sequencing in a study of blood T cell repertoires in COVID-19. Study-wide background: There were acute and convalescent COVID-19 samples, and they came from the United States, Italy and Spain. From T cells, B-cell-depleted T cells, or PBMCs came the material, which was cDNA or gDNA.

In the original processing: Amplification of reference gene primers provided the estimated nucleated cell counts. Sequencing used immunoSEQ multiplex PCR; TCRdb keeps in-frame clones, though not all of them. V, J and clone size derive from that table, while D and trimming were established from the DNA sequence. Seen here are 150,000 or so clones, about 86% observed once, and the top ten hold roughly 8%. Sample: peripheral blood. The receptor comes from a man between 60 and 70 years old with acute or convalescent COVID-19.

The DNA of the CDR3 is TGTGCCAGCAGTTTAAACTATGGTGGCACGTTCTTC. Translating it yields CASSLNYGGTFF. V usage is TRBV27 and J usage is TRBJ2-1; D call uncertain. The CDR3 has 12 residues. The V gene's germline CDR1 is MNHEY and CDR2 SMNVEV (reference sequence). V lost 2 bases to trimming and J lost 15 bases, with 14 bases between them.